This TCR beta chain came from a study of glioma-infiltrating T cells after dendritic cell vaccination. On the study more broadly: The vaccine used monocyte-derived dendritic cells pulsed overnight with autologous tumor lysate.

Sample time point: after dendritic cell vaccination, including at tumor progression/relapse. Patients had residual fresh-frozen tumor tissue and more than two years of survival data. The assay was immunoSEQ multiplex PCR, and TCRdb's table has in-frame clones only and misses some. The sample lists tens of thousands of clones; about nine tenths were seen once. CDR1 is SGHTS and CDR2 is YDEGEE in the germline V gene. The CDR3 totals 11 residues. V was cut by 7 bases and J by 5 bases, with 9 bases left in between. This receptor was obtained from a human donor with glioblastoma. The chain recombines TRBV5-8 with TRBJ2-5, with D perhaps TRBD1 (5 bases). The sequencing used blood, collected after dendritic cell vaccination. The CDR3 sequence is CASLRAETQYF. The DNA of the CDR3 is TGTGCCAGCCTCAGGGCGGAGACCCAGTACTTC.